Below, 2 T cell receptor beta chains from the same sample are listed, as sequenced in a study of beta chain features in type 1 diabetes. Sequenced material consisted of expressed TCRB transcripts (all of the isolated RNA was reverse transcribed). Sequenced by immunoSEQ multiplex PCR; TCRdb stores in-frame clones only, minus some. The sample has more than 350,000 clones; 9.5% to 12% are singletons. The specimen sequenced was naive CD4+ T cells from blood. Receptor source: a woman younger than 35 in good health.

This clone was seen many times. This chain joins TRBV30 and TRBJ1-2; no reliable D call. Germline values: CDR1 GTSNPN, CDR2 SVGIG (reference sequence). Deletions cut 3 bases from V and 1 base from J, with 9 bases between. The CDR3 covers 13 residues. CDR3 amino acids: CAWRVLGNYGYTF. CDR3 sequence (DNA): TGTGCCTGGAGGGTGCTGGGTAACTATGGCTACACCTTC.

The rearrangement uses TRBV23-1 and TRBJ2-5; TRBD1 matches at 7 bases. TRBV23-1 is annotated as an ORF whose role is uncertain. CDR3 size: 15 residues. V dropped 3 bases and J dropped 4; count of bases not matched to a gene: 8. The CDR3 bases are TGCGCCAGCAGTCAGAGTGACAGGGTAGGAGAGACCCAGTACTTC. Protein: CASSQSDRVGETQYF.